Here is one TCR beta chain with its context. Original processing notes: Estimation of nucleated cell counts was performed using reference gene primer amplification. Data came from immunoSEQ multiplex PCR; TCRdb stores just in-frame clones and leaves some out. The V and J calls and clone size come from that table; D and trimming were worked out from the DNA. This table has about 430,000 clones, 85% to 90% appearing once. Adults between about 18 and 95 years of age took part from 24 US areas. Recovered Cohort 3 donors showed two negative PCRs, clearance, or symptom resolution. The sample comes from a study of blood T cell repertoires in COVID-19. CDR1 is SGHDN, CDR2 FVKESK, per germline. The CDR3 covers 14 residues. Trimming left V 4 bases short and J 1 base short, with 8 bases between.

The sequence came from a man aged 25-40 years who had recovered from COVID-19. The chain recombines TRBV14 with TRBJ2-1; weak D call: TRBD2 (6 bases). The sequencing input was PBMCs or T cells enriched from blood (not recorded which). The CDR3 reads CASSLGSSYNEQFF. The CDR3 DNA is TGTGCCAGCAGCCTCGGGAGTTCCTACAATGAGCAGTTCTTC.